This section outlines one TCR beta chain sequence together with its context. The data stem from a study of blood T cell repertoires in COVID-19. The method was immunoSEQ multiplex PCR; TCRdb's version includes in-frame clones alone and lacks a portion of them. The sample lists hundreds of thousands of clones, about 89% seen once, with about 2.5% in the top ten. The germline V gene has CDR1 SGHRS and CDR2 YFSETQ. V lost 0 bases, J lost 2 bases, and 10 bases lay in between. The CDR3 totals 15 residues. The sequenced sample was peripheral blood. This chain links TRBV5-1 with TRBJ2-3; no clear D. The receptor was isolated from a woman aged 55-75 years with COVID-19, enrolled during active disease. The chain's CDR3 is CASSLAAGYTDTQYF. In DNA, the CDR3 is TGCGCCAGCAGCTTGGCGGCAGGTTACACAGATACGCAGTATTTT.